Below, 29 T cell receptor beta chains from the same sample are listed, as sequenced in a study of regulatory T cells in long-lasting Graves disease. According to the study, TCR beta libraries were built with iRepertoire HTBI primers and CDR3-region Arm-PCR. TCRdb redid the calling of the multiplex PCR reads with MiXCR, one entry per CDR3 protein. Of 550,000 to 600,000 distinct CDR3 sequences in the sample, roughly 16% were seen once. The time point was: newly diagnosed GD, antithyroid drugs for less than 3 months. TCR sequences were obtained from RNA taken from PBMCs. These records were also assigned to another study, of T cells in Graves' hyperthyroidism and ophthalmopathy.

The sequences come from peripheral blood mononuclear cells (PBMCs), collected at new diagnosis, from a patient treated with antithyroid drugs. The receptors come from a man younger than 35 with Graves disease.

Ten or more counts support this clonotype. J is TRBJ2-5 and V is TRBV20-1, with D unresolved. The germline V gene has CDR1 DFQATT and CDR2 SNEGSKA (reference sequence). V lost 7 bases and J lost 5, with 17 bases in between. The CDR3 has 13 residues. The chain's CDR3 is CSVQRSARETQYF. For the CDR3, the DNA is TGCAGTGTCCAGAGATCGGCCAGGGAGACCCAGTACTTC.

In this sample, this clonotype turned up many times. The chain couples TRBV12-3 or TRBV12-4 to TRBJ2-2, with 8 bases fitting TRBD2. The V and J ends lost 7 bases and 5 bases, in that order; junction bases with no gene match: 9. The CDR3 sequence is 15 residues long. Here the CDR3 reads CASTPDLAGTGELFF. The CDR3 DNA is TGTGCCAGCACTCCAGATCTAGCGGGTACCGGGGAGCTGTTTTTT.

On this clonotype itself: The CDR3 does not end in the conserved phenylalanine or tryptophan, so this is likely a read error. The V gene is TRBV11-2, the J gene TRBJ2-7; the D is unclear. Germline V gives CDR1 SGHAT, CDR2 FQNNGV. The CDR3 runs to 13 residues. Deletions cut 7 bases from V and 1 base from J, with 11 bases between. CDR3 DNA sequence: TGTGCCAGCACCCCCTTCGTGTCCTACGAGCAGTACCTC. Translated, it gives CASTPFVSYEQYL.

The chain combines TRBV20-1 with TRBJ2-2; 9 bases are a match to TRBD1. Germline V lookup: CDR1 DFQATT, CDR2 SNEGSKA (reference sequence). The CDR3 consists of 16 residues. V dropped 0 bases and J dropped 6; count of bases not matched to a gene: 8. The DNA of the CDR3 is TGCAGTGCTAGAGATAAGGACAGGGGTTGGTCCGGGGAGCTGTTTTTT. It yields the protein CSARDKDRGWSGELFF.

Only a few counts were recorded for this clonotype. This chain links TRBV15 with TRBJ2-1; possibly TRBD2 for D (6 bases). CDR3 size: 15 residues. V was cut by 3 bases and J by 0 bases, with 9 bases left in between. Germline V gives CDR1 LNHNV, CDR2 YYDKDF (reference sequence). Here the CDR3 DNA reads TGTGCCACCAGCAGTCGGCGGGGCTCCTACAATGAGCAGTTCTTC. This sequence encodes CATSSRRGSYNEQFF.

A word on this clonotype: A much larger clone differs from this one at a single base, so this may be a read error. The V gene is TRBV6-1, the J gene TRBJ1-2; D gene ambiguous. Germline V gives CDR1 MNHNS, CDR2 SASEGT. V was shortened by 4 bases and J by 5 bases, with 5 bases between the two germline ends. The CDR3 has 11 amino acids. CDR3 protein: CASSGPYGYTF. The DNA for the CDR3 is TGTGCCAGCAGTGGACCGTATGGCTACACCTTC.

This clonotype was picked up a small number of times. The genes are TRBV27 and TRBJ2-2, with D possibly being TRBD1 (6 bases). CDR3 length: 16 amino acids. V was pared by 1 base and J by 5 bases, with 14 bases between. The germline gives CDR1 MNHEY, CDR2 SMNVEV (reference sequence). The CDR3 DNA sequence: TGTGCCAGCAGTTTATTAGCAGGGGCTAAGACCGGGGAGCTGTTTTTT. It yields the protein CASSLLAGAKTGELFF.

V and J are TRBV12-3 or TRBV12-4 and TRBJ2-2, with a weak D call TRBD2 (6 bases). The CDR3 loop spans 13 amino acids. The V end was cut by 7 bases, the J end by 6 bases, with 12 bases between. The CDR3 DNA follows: TGTGCCAGCATTTCGGGGGATCCCGGGGAGCTGTTTTTT. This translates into CASISGDPGELFF.

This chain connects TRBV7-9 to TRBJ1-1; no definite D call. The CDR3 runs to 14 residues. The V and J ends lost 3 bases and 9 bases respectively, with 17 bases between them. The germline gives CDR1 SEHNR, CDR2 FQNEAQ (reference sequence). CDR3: CASSLDLRWGKAFF. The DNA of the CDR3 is TGTGCCAGCAGCTTGGATCTGCGTTGGGGTAAAGCTTTCTTT.

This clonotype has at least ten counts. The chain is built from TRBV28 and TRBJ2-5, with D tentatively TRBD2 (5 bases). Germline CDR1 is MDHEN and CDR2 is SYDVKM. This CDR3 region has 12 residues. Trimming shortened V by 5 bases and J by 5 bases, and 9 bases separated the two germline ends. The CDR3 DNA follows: TGTGCCAGCAGTCCGTGGAGGGAGACCCAGTACTTC. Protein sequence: CASSPWRETQYF. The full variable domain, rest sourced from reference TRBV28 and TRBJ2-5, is DVKVTQSSRYLVKRTGEKVFLECVQDMDHENMFWYRQDPGLGLRLIYFSYDVKMKEKGDIPEGYSVSREKKERFSLILESASTNQTSMYLCASSPWRETQYFGPGTRLLVL.

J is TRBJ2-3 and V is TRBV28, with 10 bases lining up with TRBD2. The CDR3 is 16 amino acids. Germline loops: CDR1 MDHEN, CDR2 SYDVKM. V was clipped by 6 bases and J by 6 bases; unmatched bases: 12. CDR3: CASRPSGSRSMDTQYF. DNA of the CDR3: TGTGCCAGCAGGCCTAGCGGGAGCAGATCTATGGATACGCAGTATTTT. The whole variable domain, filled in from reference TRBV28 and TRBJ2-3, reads DVKVTQSSRYLVKRTGEKVFLECVQDMDHENMFWYRQDPGLGLRLIYFSYDVKMKEKGDIPEGYSVSREKKERFSLILESASTNQTSMYLCASRPSGSRSMDTQYFGPGTRLTVL.

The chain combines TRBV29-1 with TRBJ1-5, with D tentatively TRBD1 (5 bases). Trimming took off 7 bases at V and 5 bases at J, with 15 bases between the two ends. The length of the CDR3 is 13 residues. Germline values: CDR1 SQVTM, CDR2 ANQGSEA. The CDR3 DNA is TGCAGCGGCGGCCAGGGTGTCGATCAGCCCCAGCATTTT. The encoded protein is CSGGQGVDQPQHF.

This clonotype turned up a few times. In DNA, the CDR3 is TGCAGTGCTAGGCCCCCAGGGGGCTATGGCTACACCTTC. It codes for CSARPPGGYGYTF. The chain links TRBV20-1 to TRBJ1-2; TRBD1 matches at 7 bases. This CDR3 is built from 13 residues. Trimming at V came to 3 bases and at J to 4 bases, leaving 5 bases not matched to a gene. Germline V CDR1 and CDR2: DFQATT, SNEGSKA (reference sequence).

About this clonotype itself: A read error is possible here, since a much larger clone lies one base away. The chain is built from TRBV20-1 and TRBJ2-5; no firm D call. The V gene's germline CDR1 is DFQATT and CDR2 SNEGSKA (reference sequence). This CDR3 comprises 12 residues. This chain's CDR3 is CSAGAFQKTQYF. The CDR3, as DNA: TGCAGTGCAGGAGCGTTCCAAAAGACCCAGTACTTC.

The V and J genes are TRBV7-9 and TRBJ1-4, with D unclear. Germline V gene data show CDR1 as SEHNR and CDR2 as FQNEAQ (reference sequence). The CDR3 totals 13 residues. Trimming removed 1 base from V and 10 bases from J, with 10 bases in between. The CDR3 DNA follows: TGTGCCAGCAGCTTAGACACCCTTGGAAAACTGTTTTTT. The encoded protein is CASSLDTLGKLFF.

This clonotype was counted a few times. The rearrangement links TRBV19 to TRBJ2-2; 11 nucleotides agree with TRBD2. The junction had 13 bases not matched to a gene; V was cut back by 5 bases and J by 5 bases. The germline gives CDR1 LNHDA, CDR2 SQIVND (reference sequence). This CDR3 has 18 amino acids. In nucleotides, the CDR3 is TGTGCCAGTAGTCGCAATCTACTAGCGGGAGATAGGACCGGGGAGCTGTTTTTT. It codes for CASSRNLLAGDRTGELFF.

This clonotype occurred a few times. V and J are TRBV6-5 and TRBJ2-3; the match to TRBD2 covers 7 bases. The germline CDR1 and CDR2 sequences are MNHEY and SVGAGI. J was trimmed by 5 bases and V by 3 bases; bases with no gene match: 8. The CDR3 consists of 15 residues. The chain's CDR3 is CASSYGAGVGDTQYF. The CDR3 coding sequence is TGTGCCAGCAGTTATGGTGCGGGAGTAGGAGATACGCAGTATTTT.

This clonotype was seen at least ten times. CDR3 nucleotides: TGCAGTGCTAGACCTACTAGCGGGATTTACGTACAGAGTAGAGATACGCAGTATTTT. Its translation: CSARPTSGIYVQSRDTQYF. The chain carries TRBV20-1 and TRBJ2-3; 10 bases fit TRBD2. The V segment lost 2 bases and the J segment 5 bases; nucleotides outside the gene matches: 19. Germline V gene sequence: CDR1 DFQATT, CDR2 SNEGSKA (reference sequence). This CDR3 has 19 amino acids.

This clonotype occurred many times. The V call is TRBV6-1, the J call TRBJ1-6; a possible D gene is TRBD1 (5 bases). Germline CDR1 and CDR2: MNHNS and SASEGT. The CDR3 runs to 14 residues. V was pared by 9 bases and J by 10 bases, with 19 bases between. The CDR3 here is CARPWEGQGSPLHF. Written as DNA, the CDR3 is TGTGCCAGGCCCTGGGAGGGGCAAGGGTCACCCCTCCACTTT.

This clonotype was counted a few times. The CDR3 loop is CASSGGGYGYTF. CDR3 DNA sequence: TGTGCCAGCAGCGGTGGGGGGTACGGCTACACCTTC. The chain uses TRBV6-1 and TRBJ1-2, with D perhaps TRBD1 (5 bases). CDR1 MNHNS and CDR2 SASEGT come from the germline V gene. The germline V and J ends were trimmed by 6 bases and 8 bases, with 13 bases remaining between them. The CDR3 sequence is 12 residues long.

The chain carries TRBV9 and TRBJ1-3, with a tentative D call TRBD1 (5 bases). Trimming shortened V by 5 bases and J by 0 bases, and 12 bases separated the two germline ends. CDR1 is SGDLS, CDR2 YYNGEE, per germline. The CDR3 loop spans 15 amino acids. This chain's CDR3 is CASRGELSSGNTIYF. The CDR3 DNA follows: TGTGCCAGCAGAGGGGAGCTGAGCTCTGGAAACACCATATATTTT.

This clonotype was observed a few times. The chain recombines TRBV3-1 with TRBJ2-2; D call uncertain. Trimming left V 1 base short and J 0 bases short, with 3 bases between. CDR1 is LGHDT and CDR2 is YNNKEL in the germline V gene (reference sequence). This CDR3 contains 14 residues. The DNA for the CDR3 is TGTGCCAGCAGCCAAGGATCGAACACCGGGGAGCTGTTTTTT. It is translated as CASSQGSNTGELFF.

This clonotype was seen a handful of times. This CDR3 is CASSSAVRTGELFF. For the CDR3, the DNA is TGTGCCAGCAGCTCAGCAGTAAGGACCGGGGAGCTGTTTTTT. The V gene is TRBV13, the J gene TRBJ2-2; D not certain. The CDR3 contains 14 residues. CDR1 is PRHDT, CDR2 FYEKMQ, per germline (reference sequence). V gave up 4 bases and J gave up 5 bases, with 11 bases separating them.

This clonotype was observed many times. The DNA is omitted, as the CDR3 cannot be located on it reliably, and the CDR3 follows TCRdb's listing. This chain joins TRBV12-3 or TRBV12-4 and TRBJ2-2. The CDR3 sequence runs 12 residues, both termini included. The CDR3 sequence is CASSFGAGELFF.

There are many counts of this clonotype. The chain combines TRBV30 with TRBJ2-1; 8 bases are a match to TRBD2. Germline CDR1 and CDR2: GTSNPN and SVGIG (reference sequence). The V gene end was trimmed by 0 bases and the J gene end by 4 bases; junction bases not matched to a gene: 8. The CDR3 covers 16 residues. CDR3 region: CAWSVFSGRLYNEQFF. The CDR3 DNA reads TGTGCCTGGAGTGTTTTCAGCGGGAGACTTTACAATGAGCAGTTCTTC.

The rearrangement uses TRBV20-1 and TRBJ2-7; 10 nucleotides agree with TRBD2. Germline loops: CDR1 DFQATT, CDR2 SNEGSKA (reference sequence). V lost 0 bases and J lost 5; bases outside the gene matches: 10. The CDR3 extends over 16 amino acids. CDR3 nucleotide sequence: TGCAGTGCTAGAGATCCGCTAGCGGGAGATGCAGACGAGCAGTACTTC. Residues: CSARDPLAGDADEQYF.

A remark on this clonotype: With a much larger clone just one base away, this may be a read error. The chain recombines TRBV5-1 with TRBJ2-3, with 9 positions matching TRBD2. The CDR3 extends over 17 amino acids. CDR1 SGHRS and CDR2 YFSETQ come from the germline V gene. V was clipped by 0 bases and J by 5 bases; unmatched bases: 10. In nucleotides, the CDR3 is TGCGCCAGCAGCTTGGGACTAGCGGAAGGGCCACAAGATACGCAGTATTTT. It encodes CASSLGLAEGPQDTQYF.

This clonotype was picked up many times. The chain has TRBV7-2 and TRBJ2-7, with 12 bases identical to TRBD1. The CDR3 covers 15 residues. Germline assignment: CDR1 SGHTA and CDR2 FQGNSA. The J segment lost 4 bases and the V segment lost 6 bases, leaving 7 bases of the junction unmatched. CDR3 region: CASSYPGQGAYEQYF. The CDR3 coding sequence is TGTGCCAGCAGTTACCCGGGACAGGGGGCTTACGAGCAGTACTTC.

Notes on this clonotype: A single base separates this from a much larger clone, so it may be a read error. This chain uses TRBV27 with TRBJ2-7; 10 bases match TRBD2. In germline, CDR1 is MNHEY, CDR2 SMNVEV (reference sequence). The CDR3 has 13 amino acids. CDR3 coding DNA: TGTGCCAGTTTCCCTAGCGGGGGCTACGAGCAGTGCTTC. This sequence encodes CASFPSGGYEQCF.